This T cell receptor (beta chain) was captured in a study of T cell responses to AZD1222 COVID-19 vaccine. The repertoire was sequenced with immunoSEQ multiplex PCR; TCRdb's copy has only in-frame clones and lacks some. Among roughly 100,000 clones, 75% to 90% were seen once, and the ten largest hold about 40%. Second-dose recipients at about 4 or about 12 weeks were treated as one pooled group. The sample was peripheral blood, taken 28 days after the second AZD1222 dose. The source is an adult who received the AZD1222 COVID-19 vaccine.

The CDR3 spells CASSMYPSYNEQFF. For the CDR3, the DNA is TGTGCCAGTAGTATGTACCCGAGCTACAATGAGCAGTTCTTC. The chain combines TRBV19 with TRBJ2-1; no clear D. Deletions cut 3 bases from V and 3 bases from J, with 9 bases between. Germline CDR1 and CDR2: LNHDA and SQIVND (reference sequence). There are 14 residues in the CDR3. Based on the CDR3 plus reference TRBV19 and TRBJ2-1, the full variable domain is DGGITQSPKYLFRKEGQNVTLSCEQNLNHDAMYWYRQDPGQGLRLIYYSQIVNDFQKGDIAEGYSVSREKKESFPLTVTSAQKNPTAFYLCASSMYPSYNEQFFGPGTRLTVL.